This T cell receptor (beta chain) was recorded in a study of T cells in Graves' hyperthyroidism and ophthalmopathy. Study context: Peripheral blood collection took place at initial diagnosis, before any treatment. Study-level points and caveats: A model of 13 V-J pairs discriminated ophthalmopathy from stable hyperthyroidism.

RNA transcripts served as the template for amplifying TCR beta CDR3 regions. A first-round RT-PCR of the TCR CDR3 used the HTBI primer set. Using its own MiXCR run on the multiplex PCR reads, TCRdb lists one record per CDR3 protein. The sample shows about 580,000 distinct CDR3 sequences, about 15% of them seen only once. This clonotype was seen many times. Its antigen is undetermined. Newly diagnosed hyperthyroidism, duration under 2 months, in patients aged 18 to 65. Source material for PBMCs was around 10 ml fresh peripheral blood. What was sequenced was blood. The sequence was collected from a young woman with Graves' hyperthyroidism that later progressed to Graves' ophthalmopathy.

The CDR3 DNA reads TGCAGTGCTAGATCTACAGGGGAAACTGAAGCTTTCTTT. Its translation: CSARSTGETEAFF. The rearrangement joins TRBV20-1 to TRBJ1-1, with TRBD1 identical over 7 bases. Trimming took 2 bases from V and 5 from J; bases not matched to a gene: 5. This CDR3 spans 13 amino acids. In germline, CDR1 is DFQATT, CDR2 SNEGSKA (reference sequence).